These 22 T cell receptor beta chains originate from one sample sequenced in a study of control samples from healthy donors and cancer patients (dated by TCRdb to the early 2020s). The library was produced with the immunoSEQ multiplex PCR assay. Imported from immuneACCESS, the table was reduced by TCRdb to in-frame sequences with V and J called. These copies leave out some clones; in studies compared against another copy, an unresolved V gene accounts for under half, and the cause of the remainder is not known. Counted in this sample were 80,000 to 100,000 clones; 80% to 95% of them appeared once. The top ten clonotypes cover around 3% of the sample. Sample: blood. The receptors come from a human donor in good health. The donor label of this sample is uncertain.

V and J are TRBV6-5 and TRBJ2-1; D perhaps matches TRBD1 (6 bases). Germline V lookup: CDR1 MNHEY, CDR2 SVGAGI. The V and J ends lost 5 bases and 8 bases respectively, with 13 bases between them. The CDR3 extends over 13 amino acids. The CDR3 protein is CASSNRDVDEQFF. For the CDR3, the DNA is TGTGCCAGCAGTAACAGGGACGTCGATGAGCAGTTCTTC.

The chain has TRBV5-1 and TRBJ1-5; D remains ambiguous. Germline loops: CDR1 SGHRS, CDR2 YFSETQ. V was cut by 4 bases and J by 1 base, with 12 bases left in between. CDR3 length equals 15 residues. The CDR3 loop is CASSLEGRSNQPQHF. The CDR3 DNA follows: TGCGCCAGCAGCCTCGAGGGTCGGAGCAATCAGCCCCAGCATTTT.

J is TRBJ1-6 and V is TRBV6-5; D remains unclear. V lost 0 bases to trimming and J lost 8 bases, with 11 bases between them. This CDR3 spans 15 amino acids. The germline V gene has CDR1 MNHEY and CDR2 SVGAGI. As DNA, the CDR3 is TGTGCCAGCAGTTACTCTTGGCAAGCTGATTCACCCCTCCACTTT. It codes for CASSYSWQADSPLHF.

This clone was detected once. The rearrangement links TRBV5-1 to TRBJ2-3; the match to TRBD2 covers 10 bases. The CDR3 has 16 residues. Trimming cost V 5 bases and J 2 bases; bases outside gene matches: 8. In germline, CDR1 is SGHRS, CDR2 YFSETQ. This CDR3 reads CASRVRSGGHTDTQYF. For the CDR3, the DNA is TGCGCCAGCAGAGTCCGTAGCGGGGGGCACACAGATACGCAGTATTTT.

This chain connects TRBV11-2 to TRBJ2-1; D is unresolved. The CDR3 is made up of 14 amino acids. Trimming took off 1 base at V and 8 bases at J, with 12 bases between the two ends. Germline V gene sequence: CDR1 SGHAT, CDR2 FQNNGV. The CDR3 reads CASSLGGQRDEQFF. DNA for the CDR3: TGTGCCAGCAGCTTAGGTGGGCAACGGGATGAGCAGTTCTTC.

The rearrangement links TRBV2 to TRBJ2-5; no definite D call. Germline V gene data show CDR1 as SNHLY and CDR2 as FYNNEI. V dropped 7 bases and J dropped 4 bases, with 13 bases sitting between them. This CDR3 has 13 amino acids. The CDR3: CASIGRVSETQYF. The CDR3 nucleotides are TGTGCCAGCATTGGCCGGGTTTCAGAGACCCAGTACTTC.

This chain links TRBV24-1 with TRBJ1-5; tentatively, D is TRBD1 (5 bases). The CDR3 contains 15 residues. Trimming cost V 3 bases and J 6 bases, with 14 bases left between them. CDR1 is KGHDR, CDR2 SFDVKD, per germline. CDR3 amino acids: CATSDGVAGFQPQHF. CDR3 nucleotides: TGTGCCACCAGTGATGGGGTCGCAGGGTTTCAGCCCCAGCATTTT.

V is TRBV20-1 and J is TRBJ1-4; possible D gene TRBD1, 5 bases. The CDR3 is 14 amino acids. Trimming took off 3 bases at V and 5 bases at J, with 13 bases between the two ends. Germline V gene data show CDR1 as DFQATT and CDR2 as SNEGSKA (reference sequence). In DNA, the CDR3 is TGCAGTGCTAGTCCGTCAGGGCCAAATGAAAAACTGTTTTTT. Amino acids: CSASPSGPNEKLFF.

This chain links TRBV24-1 with TRBJ1-1, with 7 positions matching TRBD1. The CDR3 is made up of 14 amino acids. CDR1 is KGHDR and CDR2 is SFDVKD in the germline V gene. With 9 bases clipped from V and 0 bases from J, the junction kept 6 bases outside the gene matches. This chain's CDR3 is CATQRTGLNTEAFF. The CDR3 DNA reads as TGTGCCACCCAACGGACAGGCTTGAACACTGAAGCTTTCTTT.

This clone was observed a handful of times. The chain combines TRBV28 with TRBJ1-2, with D possibly TRBD1 on 5 matching bases. CDR3 length: 14 amino acids. The ends were cut back, 6 bases at V and 0 bases at J, with 11 bases in the middle. CDR1 MDHEN and CDR2 SYDVKM come from the germline V gene. CDR3 sequence (DNA): TGTGCCAGCAGCGCCGAGACAGCTAACTATGGCTACACCTTC. It codes for CASSAETANYGYTF.

As DNA, the CDR3 is TGTGCCAGTAGTGACACAGGGGTCCCGATGAACACTGAAGCTTTCTTT. Its translation: CASSDTGVPMNTEAFF. The chain combines TRBV19 with TRBJ1-1; the match to TRBD1 covers 7 bases. The CDR3 consists of 16 residues. Germline V gene lookup returns CDR1 LNHDA and CDR2 SQIVND (reference sequence). V shed 5 bases and J 0 bases; nucleotides not matched to a gene: 9.

J is TRBJ2-1 and V is TRBV11-2; D is unclear. Per the germline V gene, CDR1 is SGHAT and CDR2 is FQNNGV. CDR3 length equals 13 residues. The ends were cut back, 5 bases at V and 9 bases at J, with 14 bases in the middle. The CDR3 sequence is CASSLERIGEQFF. DNA for the CDR3: TGTGCCAGCAGCCTTGAACGTATCGGTGAGCAGTTCTTC.

The rearrangement uses TRBV28 and TRBJ1-6, with no clear D. Trimming took off 0 bases at V and 10 bases at J, with 1 base between the two ends. This CDR3 is 11 amino acids long. Germline V gene data show CDR1 as MDHEN and CDR2 as SYDVKM. CDR3 nucleotide sequence: TGTGCCAGCAGTTTATGGTCACCCCTCCACTTT. Amino acid sequence: CASSLWSPLHF.

The chain employs TRBV7-2 and TRBJ2-5, with D perhaps assigned TRBD1 or TRBD2 (6 bases each). The CDR3 extends over 18 amino acids. Germline CDR1 reads SGHTA; CDR2 reads FQGNSA. V lost 6 bases and J 7 bases, leaving 30 bases between the germline ends. The CDR3 spells CASSQEGLWVRGGATQYF. As DNA, the CDR3 is TGTGCCAGCAGTCAAGAGGGTTTGTGGGTCAGGGGAGGTGCGACCCAGTACTTC.

The rearrangement uses TRBV7-2 and TRBJ2-5, with D unclear. The CDR3 runs to 15 residues. Germline loops: CDR1 SGHTA, CDR2 FQGNSA. Trimming took off 5 bases at V and 5 bases at J, with 18 bases between the two ends. CDR3 in DNA: TGTGCCAGCAGCCGCGGTTTTTTGCAGTATGAGACCCAGTACTTC. This codes for CASSRGFLQYETQYF.

The V gene is TRBV7-6, the J gene TRBJ2-1; 8 bases match TRBD2. The CDR3 covers 16 residues. The trim removed 1 base at V and 2 bases at J, leaving 4 bases unmatched. Germline V gene lookup returns CDR1 SGHVS and CDR2 FNYEAQ. CDR3 nucleotides: TGTGCCAGCAGCTTAGGAGGCGGGGGGCCCTACAATGAGCAGTTCTTC. As protein: CASSLGGGGPYNEQFF.

The chain joins TRBV10-1 to TRBJ2-2; 9 nucleotides match TRBD2. V was clipped by 1 base and J by 3 bases; unmatched bases: 6. CDR3 length: 17 amino acids. Germline loops: CDR1 WNHNN, CDR2 SYGVQD (reference sequence). CDR3 bases: TGCGCCAGCAGTGAGTTGGGAGCGGGGGGTCACACCGGGGAGCTGTTTTTT. This sequence encodes CASSELGAGGHTGELFF.

This clone was observed once. CDR3 DNA: TGTGCCAGTAGTAAGCAGAGGGACGCGAACACCGGGGAGCTGTTTTTT. Its protein product is CASSKQRDANTGELFF. The rearrangement links TRBV19 to TRBJ2-2, with D possibly called TRBD1 or TRBD2 (5 bases each). This CDR3 region has 16 residues. CDR1 and CDR2 (germline): LNHDA, SQIVND (reference sequence). V was trimmed by 4 bases and J by 0 bases, leaving 12 bases between them.

This sequence joins TRBV7-9 and TRBJ1-2; D is unresolved. Germline values: CDR1 SEHNR, CDR2 FQNEAQ (reference sequence). The CDR3 runs 16 residues. Trimming took off 4 bases at V and 6 bases at J, with 21 bases between the two ends. The CDR3 DNA sequence: TGTGCCAGCAGCTCGGGCCGGGAAAAGAAAGGCGATGGCTACACCTTC. This codes for CASSSGREKKGDGYTF.

Turning to this clone: Other nucleotide sequences from this sample produce the same CDR3. The chain is built from TRBV20-1 and TRBJ2-3; no reliable D call. CDR1 is DFQATT, CDR2 SNEGSKA, per germline (reference sequence). Between the trimmed V and J ends, which lost 0 bases and 3 bases, there was a span of 1 base. The CDR3 runs to 11 residues. The CDR3 here is CSARDTDTQYF. The CDR3, as DNA: TGCAGTGCTAGAGATACAGATACGCAGTATTTT.

V and J are TRBV7-8 and TRBJ2-7, with 7 bases identical to TRBD2. The germline gives CDR1 SGHVS, CDR2 FQNEAQ. The CDR3 covers 18 residues. After removal of 1 base from V and 0 bases from J, the junction contained 12 bases not matched to a gene. CDR3 bases: TGTGCCAGCAGCTTAGTTTCTAGCGGCGGTATGAGCTCCTACGAGCAGTACTTC. Translating it yields CASSLVSSGGMSSYEQYF.

The V call is TRBV2, the J call TRBJ2-3; 10 bases are a match to TRBD2. V lost 8 bases to trimming and J lost 1 base; unmatched junction nucleotides: 9. CDR1 is SNHLY and CDR2 is FYNNEI in the germline V gene. This CDR3 contains 16 residues. The CDR3 nucleotides are TGTGCCAGCCTCCCCCGAACTAGCGGGGGCACAGATACGCAGTATTTT. Translated: CASLPRTSGGTDTQYF.